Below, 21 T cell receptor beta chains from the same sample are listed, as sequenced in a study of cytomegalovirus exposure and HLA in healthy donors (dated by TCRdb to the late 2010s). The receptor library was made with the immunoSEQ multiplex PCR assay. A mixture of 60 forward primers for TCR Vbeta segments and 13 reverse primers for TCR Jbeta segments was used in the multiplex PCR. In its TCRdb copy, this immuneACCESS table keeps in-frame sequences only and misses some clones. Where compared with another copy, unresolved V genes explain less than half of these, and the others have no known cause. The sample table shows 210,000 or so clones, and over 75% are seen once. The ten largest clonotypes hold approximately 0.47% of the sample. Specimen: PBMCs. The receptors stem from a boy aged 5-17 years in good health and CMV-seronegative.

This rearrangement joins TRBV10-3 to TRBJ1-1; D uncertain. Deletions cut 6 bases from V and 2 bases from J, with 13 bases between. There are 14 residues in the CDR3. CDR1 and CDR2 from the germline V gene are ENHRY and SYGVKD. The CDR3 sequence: CAISAALTNTEAFF. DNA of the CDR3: TGTGCCATCAGCGCCGCACTTACCAACACTGAAGCTTTCTTT.

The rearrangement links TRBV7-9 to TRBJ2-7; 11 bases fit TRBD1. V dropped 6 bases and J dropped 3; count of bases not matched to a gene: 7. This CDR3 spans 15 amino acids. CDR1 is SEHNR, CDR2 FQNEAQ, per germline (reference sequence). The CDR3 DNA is TGTGCCAGCAGTCCTTCCGGGACAGGGGGCTACGAGCAGTACTTC. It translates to CASSPSGTGGYEQYF.

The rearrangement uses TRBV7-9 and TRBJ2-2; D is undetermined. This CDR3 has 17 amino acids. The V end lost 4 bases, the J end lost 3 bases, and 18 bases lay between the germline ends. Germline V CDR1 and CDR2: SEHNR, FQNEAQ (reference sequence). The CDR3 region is CASSSAEKPWDTGELFF. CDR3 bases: TGTGCCAGCAGCTCCGCGGAGAAGCCGTGGGACACCGGGGAGCTGTTTTTT. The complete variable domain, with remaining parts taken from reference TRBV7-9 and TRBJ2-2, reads DTGVSQNPRHKITKRGQNVTFRCDPISEHNRLYWYRQTLGQGPEFLTYFQNEAQLEKSRLLSDRFSAERPKGSFSTLEIQRTEQGDSAMYLCASSSAEKPWDTGELFFGEGSRLTVL.

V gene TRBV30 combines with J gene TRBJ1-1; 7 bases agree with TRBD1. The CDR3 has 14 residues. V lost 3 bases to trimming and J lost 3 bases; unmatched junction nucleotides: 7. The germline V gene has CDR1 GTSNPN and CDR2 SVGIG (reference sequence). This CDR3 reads CAWRRTGTDTEAFF. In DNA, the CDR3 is TGTGCCTGGAGGAGAACCGGGACAGACACTGAAGCTTTCTTT. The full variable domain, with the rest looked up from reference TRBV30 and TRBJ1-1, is SQTIHQWPATLVQPVGSPLSLECTVEGTSNPNLYWYRQAAGRGLQLLFYSVGIGQISSEVPQNLSASRPQDRQFILSSKKLLLSDSGFYLCAWRRTGTDTEAFFGQGTRLTVV.

The CDR3 is CASSPGLAAAREQFF. CDR3 sequence (DNA): TGTGCCAGCTCACCGGGACTAGCGGCTGCAAGGGAGCAGTTCTTC. The gene calls are TRBV18 and TRBJ2-1; 11 positions match TRBD2. The CDR3 length is 15 residues. In germline, CDR1 is KGHSH, CDR2 LQKENI. Trimming took 3 bases from V and 10 from J; bases not matched to a gene: 8.

CDR3 sequence reads: CASIPGQGLAKNIQYF. In nucleotides, the CDR3 is TGCGCCAGCATTCCGGGACAGGGTCTAGCCAAAAACATTCAGTACTTC. The V gene is TRBV23-1, the J gene TRBJ2-4; TRBD1 agrees at 9 bases. TRBV23-1 is annotated as an ORF whose role is uncertain. The CDR3 is 16 residues long. The V and J ends lost 7 bases and 0 bases, in that order; junction bases with no gene match: 7.

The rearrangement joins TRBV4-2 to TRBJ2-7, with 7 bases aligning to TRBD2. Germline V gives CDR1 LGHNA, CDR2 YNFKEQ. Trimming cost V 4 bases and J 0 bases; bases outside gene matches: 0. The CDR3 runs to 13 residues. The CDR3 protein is CASSRTSSYEQYF. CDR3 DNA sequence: TGTGCCAGCAGCCGGACTAGCTCCTACGAGCAGTACTTC.

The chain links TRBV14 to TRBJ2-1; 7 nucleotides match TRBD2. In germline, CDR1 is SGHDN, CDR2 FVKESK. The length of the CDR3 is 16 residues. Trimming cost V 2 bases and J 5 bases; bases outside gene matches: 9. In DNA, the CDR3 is TGTGCCAGCAGCCAATTGGGGGGGTGGATCGACAATGAGCAGTTCTTC. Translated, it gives CASSQLGGWIDNEQFF.

The CDR3 is CASSSHPQGAYEQYF. As DNA, the CDR3 is TGTGCCAGCAGCTCCCACCCACAGGGGGCCTACGAGCAGTACTTC. The chain recombines TRBV11-2 with TRBJ2-7; 8 bases are a match to TRBD1. The germline gives CDR1 SGHAT, CDR2 FQNNGV. With 4 bases clipped from V and 2 bases from J, the junction kept 7 bases outside the gene matches. This CDR3 has 15 residues.

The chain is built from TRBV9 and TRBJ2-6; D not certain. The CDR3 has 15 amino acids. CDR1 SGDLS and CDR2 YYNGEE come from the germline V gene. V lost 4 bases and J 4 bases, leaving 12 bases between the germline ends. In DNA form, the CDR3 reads TGTGCCAGCAGCCTAGAGCCTGCGGGGGCCAACGTCCTGACTTTC. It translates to CASSLEPAGANVLTF.

The CDR3 DNA reads TGTGCCAGCAGGTTACAGGGAGTACCCCGAATTCAGTACTTC. It is translated as CASRLQGVPRIQYF. The chain couples TRBV2 to TRBJ2-4, with D possibly TRBD1 on 6 matching bases. Germline CDR1 and CDR2: SNHLY and FYNNEI. The length of the CDR3 is 14 residues. V was shortened by 6 bases and J by 10 bases, with 19 bases between the two germline ends.

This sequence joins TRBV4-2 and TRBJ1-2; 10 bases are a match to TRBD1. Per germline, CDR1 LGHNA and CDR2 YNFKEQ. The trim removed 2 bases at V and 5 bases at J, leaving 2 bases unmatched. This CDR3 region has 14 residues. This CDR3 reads CASSQPGQGYGYTF. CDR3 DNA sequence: TGTGCCAGCAGCCAACCGGGACAGGGGTATGGCTACACCTTC.

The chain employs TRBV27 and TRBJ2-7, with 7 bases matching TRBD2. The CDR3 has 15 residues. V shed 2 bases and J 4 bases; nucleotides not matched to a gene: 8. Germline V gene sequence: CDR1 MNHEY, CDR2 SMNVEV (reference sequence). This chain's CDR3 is CASSLGGGAQYEQYF. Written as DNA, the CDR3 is TGTGCCAGCAGTTTAGGCGGGGGAGCTCAGTACGAGCAGTACTTC.

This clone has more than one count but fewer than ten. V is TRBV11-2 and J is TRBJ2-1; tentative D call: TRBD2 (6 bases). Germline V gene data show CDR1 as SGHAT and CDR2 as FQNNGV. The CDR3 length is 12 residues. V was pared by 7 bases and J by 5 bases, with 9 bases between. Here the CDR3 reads CASKGGDNEQFF. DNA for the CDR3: TGTGCCAGCAAAGGAGGGGACAATGAGCAGTTCTTC.

The CDR3 region has the DNA TGTGCCAGCAGCTTAGTACTGGGCAATCAGCCCCAGCATTTT. Residues: CASSLVLGNQPQHF. The chain recombines TRBV7-3 with TRBJ1-5, with D unresolved. Trimming removed 2 bases at V and 2 bases at J, with 7 bases between. The CDR3 contains 14 residues. Germline loops: CDR1 SGHTA, CDR2 FQGTGA.

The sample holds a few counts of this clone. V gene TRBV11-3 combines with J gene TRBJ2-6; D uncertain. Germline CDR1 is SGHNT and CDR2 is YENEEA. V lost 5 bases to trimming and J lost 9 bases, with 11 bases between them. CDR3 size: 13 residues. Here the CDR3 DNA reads TGTGCCAGCAGCCCCCGGGTTGTCAACGTCCTGACTTTC. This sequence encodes CASSPRVVNVLTF.

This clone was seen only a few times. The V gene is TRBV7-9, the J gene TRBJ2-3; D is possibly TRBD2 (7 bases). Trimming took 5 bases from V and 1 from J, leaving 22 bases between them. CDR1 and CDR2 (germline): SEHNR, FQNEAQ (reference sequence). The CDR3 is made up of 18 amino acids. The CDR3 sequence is CASSQQGGGYWGTDTQYF. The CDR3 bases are TGTGCCAGCAGCCAACAAGGGGGAGGGTACTGGGGCACAGATACGCAGTATTTT.

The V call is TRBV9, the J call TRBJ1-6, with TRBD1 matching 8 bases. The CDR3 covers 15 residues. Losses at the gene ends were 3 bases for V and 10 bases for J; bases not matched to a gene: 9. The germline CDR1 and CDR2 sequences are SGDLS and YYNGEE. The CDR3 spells CASSALGQVGSPLHF. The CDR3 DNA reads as TGTGCCAGCAGCGCCTTGGGACAGGTCGGATCACCCCTCCACTTT.

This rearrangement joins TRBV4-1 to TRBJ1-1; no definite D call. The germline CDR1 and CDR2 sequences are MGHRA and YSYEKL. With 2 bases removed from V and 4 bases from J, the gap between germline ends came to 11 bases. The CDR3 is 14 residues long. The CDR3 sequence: CASSQLAAGTEAFF. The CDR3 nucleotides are TGCGCCAGCAGCCAATTGGCCGCAGGCACTGAAGCTTTCTTT.

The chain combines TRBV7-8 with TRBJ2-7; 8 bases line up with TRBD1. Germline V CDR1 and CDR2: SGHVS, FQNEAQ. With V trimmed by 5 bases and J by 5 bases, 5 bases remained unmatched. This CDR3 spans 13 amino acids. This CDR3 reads CASSPRGLNEQYF. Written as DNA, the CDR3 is TGTGCCAGCAGCCCCAGGGGGCTGAACGAGCAGTACTTC.

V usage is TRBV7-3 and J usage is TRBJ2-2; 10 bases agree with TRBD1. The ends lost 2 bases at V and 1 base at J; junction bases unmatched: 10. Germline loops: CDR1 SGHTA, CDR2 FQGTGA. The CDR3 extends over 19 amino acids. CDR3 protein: CASSLLATGGRGNTGELFF. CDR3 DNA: TGTGCCAGCAGCTTATTAGCGACAGGGGGCAGGGGGAACACCGGGGAGCTGTTTTTT.